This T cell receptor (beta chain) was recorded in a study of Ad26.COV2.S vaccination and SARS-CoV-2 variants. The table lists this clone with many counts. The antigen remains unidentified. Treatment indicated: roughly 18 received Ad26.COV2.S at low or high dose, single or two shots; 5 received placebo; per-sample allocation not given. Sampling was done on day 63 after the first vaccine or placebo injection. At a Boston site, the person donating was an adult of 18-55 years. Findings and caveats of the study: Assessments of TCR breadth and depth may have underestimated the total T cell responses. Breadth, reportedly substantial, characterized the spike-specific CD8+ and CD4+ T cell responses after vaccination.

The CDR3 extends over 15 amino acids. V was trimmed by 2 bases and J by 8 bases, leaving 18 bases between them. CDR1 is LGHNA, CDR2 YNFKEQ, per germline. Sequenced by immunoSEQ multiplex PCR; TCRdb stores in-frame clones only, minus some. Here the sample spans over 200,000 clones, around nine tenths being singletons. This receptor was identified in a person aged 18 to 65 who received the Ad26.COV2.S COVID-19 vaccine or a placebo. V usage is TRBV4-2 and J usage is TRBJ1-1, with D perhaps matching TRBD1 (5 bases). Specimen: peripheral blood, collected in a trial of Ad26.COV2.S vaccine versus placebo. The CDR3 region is CASSQSGLRGSEAFF. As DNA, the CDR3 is TGTGCCAGCAGCCAATCTGGGTTGAGGGGATCCGAAGCTTTCTTT.